This T cell receptor (beta chain) was sequenced for a study of beta chain features in type 1 diabetes. Study-level findings and limits: A moderate, significant TCRB CDR3 shortening appeared in type 1 diabetes across four CD4+ subsets. Shorter templates may be favored by PCR, equally so in patients and controls.

The investigators reverse transcribed all of the isolated RNA, so they sequenced expressed TCRB transcripts. The average read count of naive, central memory and regulatory T cell samples was about 3.3 million. TCRdb's table, derived via immunoSEQ multiplex PCR, lists solely in-frame clones and lacks some. The sample carries more than 550,000 clones, roughly 13% recorded once. The CDR3 extends over 13 amino acids. In germline, CDR1 is GTSNPN, CDR2 SVGIG (reference sequence). The V and J ends lost 5 bases and 3 bases, in that order; junction bases with no gene match: 5. This clone was seen only a few times. The antigen is not known.

The chain has TRBV30 and TRBJ2-3; 7 bases agree with TRBD2. The sequence derives from a man in his late teens or twenties with type 1 diabetes. The sequencing input was naive CD4+ T cells from blood. The chain's CDR3 is CAWERGRTDTQYF. In nucleotides, the CDR3 is TGTGCCTGGGAGCGCGGGAGAACAGATACGCAGTATTTT.